This is a list of T cell receptor beta chains from one sample in a study of patients and donors after allogeneic stem cell transplantation. TCRdb reprocessed the RT-PCR reads via MiXCR and lists one record per CDR3 protein. The sample holds about 960,000 distinct CDR3 sequences, 15% to 20% seen once. The specimen was blood, either unsorted or a sorted T cell fraction (not recorded which). All receptors derive from a human donor who was either an allogeneic HSCT recipient or a stem cell or donor lymphocyte infusion donor (not recorded which). It is not recorded whose cells these are; they may come from a transplant donor. Each CDR3 is given with its conserved first and last residue. A D gene is named only where the DNA matches it firmly. For some rows the clone size is stated as once, few or many, or as a class when expanded; others skip it.

clone_size j_call v_call d_call cdr3_nt cdr3_aa
few TRBJ2-7 TRBV7-3 - TGTGCCAGCAGCGCACCGGGAAACTACGAGCAGTACTTC CASSAPGNYEQYF
- TRBJ2-6 TRBV11-1 - TGTGCCAGCAGCTTCATCACCCGAACATCGGGGGCTCCTTCTGGGGCCAACGTCCTGACTTTC CASSFITRTSGAPSGANVLTF
- TRBJ1-2 TRBV2 - TGTGCCAGCGCGGATACTCGGGGGGTATACGGGGATGGCTACACCTTC CASADTRGVYGDGYTF
few TRBJ2-7 TRBV5-1 - TGCGCCAGCAGGTCAGGGGGGGAGAGCTCCTACGAGCAGTACTTC CASRSGGESSYEQYF
few TRBJ2-7 TRBV20-1 - TGCAGTGCCAGGGAATCCGGGACAATTTACTCCTACGAGCAGTACTTC CSARESGTIYSYEQYF
many TRBJ1-5 TRBV12-3/TRBV12-4 - TGTGCCAGCAGGTCGACAGATAGCAATCAGCCCCAGCATTTT CASRSTDSNQPQHF
few TRBJ1-1 TRBV29-1 - TGCAGCGTTGAAGTGGGGCCTACGAACACTGAAGCTTTCTTT CSVEVGPTNTEAFF
- TRBJ2-7 TRBV7-8 - TGTGCCAGCAGCTTATTCCCCGCGGGCCCCCCCGACAGCTCCTACGAGCAGTACTTC CASSLFPAGPPDSSYEQYF
- TRBJ2-1 TRBV6-5 - TGTGCCAGCAGTTACGACAGACGGTCCAATGAGCAGTTCTTC CASSYDRRSNEQFF
- TRBJ1-2 TRBV12-3/TRBV12-4 - TGTGCCAGCAGTCCTTTTGGGGGAGATCTGGATGGCTACACCTTC CASSPFGGDLDGYTF
- TRBJ1-5 TRBV28 - TGTGCCAGCAGTGTGGATCAGCCCCAGCATTTT CASSVDQPQHF
many TRBJ1-5 TRBV12-3/TRBV12-4 - TGTGCCAGCTCCTCGGGGGCCGACCTCATGACCCAGCATTTT CASSSGADLMTQHF
- TRBJ1-3 TRBV7-8 - TGTGCCAGCAGCTTAGGACGGCTAGACTCTGGAAACACCATATATTTT CASSLGRLDSGNTIYF
few TRBJ2-2 TRBV11-2 TRBD2 TGTGCCAGCAGCTTATCAGCGGGAGGCACCGGGGAGCTGTTTTTT CASSLSAGGTGELFF
- TRBJ1-4 TRBV2 TRBD1 TGTGCCAGCAGGGAGACAGGGGGTAGAGGTGAAAAACTGTTTTTT CASRETGGRGEKLFF
few TRBJ2-2 TRBV6-5 - TGTGCCAGCAGTTCCCGGGACGCGCGGACCGGGGAGCTGTTTTTT CASSSRDARTGELFF
- TRBJ2-2 TRBV7-3 TRBD2 TGTGCCAGCACGCGGGGGTCGAACACCGGGGAGCTGTTTTTT CASTRGSNTGELFF
- TRBJ2-1 TRBV5-6 TRBD2 TGTGCCAGCAGCTTGGAAACGGGGGGTAACAATGAGCAGTTCTTC CASSLETGGNNEQFF
few TRBJ2-7 TRBV2 TRBD1 TGTGCCAGCAGCGTGGAGGACAGGATTGCCTACGAGCAGTACTTC CASSVEDRIAYEQYF
many TRBJ1-4 TRBV12-3/TRBV12-4 - TGTGCCAGCAGTCCGCACGGGCCCCTGGAAGAAAAACTGTTTTTT CASSPHGPLEEKLFF